One and the same sample provided the 26 T cell receptor beta chains below, sequenced in a study of radiotherapy plus CTLA-4 blockade in lung cancer. Sequenced by immunoSEQ multiplex PCR; TCRdb stores in-frame clones only, minus some. The repertoire includes about 120,000 clones, 85% to 90% of them detected once, and over 6% sits in the top ten. The sequencing used peripheral blood, collected from a patient treated with radiotherapy plus ipilimumab. The receptors were sampled from a human donor with non-small cell lung cancer that progressed on radiotherapy plus ipilimumab.

The chain uses TRBV29-1 and TRBJ2-1; D is perhaps TRBD1 or TRBD2 (6 bases each). The CDR3 is made up of 15 amino acids. Germline lookup yields CDR1 SQVTM and CDR2 ANQGSEA. Deletions cut 1 base from V and 9 bases from J, with 19 bases between. CDR3 protein: CSVEGGGLARVEQFF. CDR3 DNA sequence: TGCAGCGTTGAAGGTGGGGGGCTAGCCAGAGTTGAGCAGTTCTTC.

J is TRBJ1-5 and V is TRBV6-5, with D unclear. CDR1 is MNHEY, CDR2 SVGAGI, per germline. The V end was cut by 6 bases, the J end by 3 bases, with 15 bases between. The CDR3 totals 15 residues. The chain's CDR3 is CASSNAGSPNQPQHF. The CDR3 DNA reads as TGTGCCAGCAGCAACGCGGGGTCCCCCAATCAGCCCCAGCATTTT.

This sequence joins TRBV5-1 and TRBJ2-3; 7 nucleotides match TRBD2. The CDR3 sequence is 15 residues long. The V gene's germline CDR1 is SGHRS and CDR2 YFSETQ. The trim removed 4 bases at V and 2 bases at J, leaving 7 bases unmatched. CDR3 loop: CASSLSGWDTDTQYF. In DNA form, the CDR3 reads TGCGCCAGCAGCCTTAGCGGGTGGGACACAGATACGCAGTATTTT.

The V call is TRBV12-5, the J call TRBJ2-5; 7 bases align to TRBD2. The germline V gene encodes CDR1 LGHNT and CDR2 FRNRAP. J gave up 7 bases and V 2 bases, and 13 bases lay outside the gene matches. This CDR3 has 16 residues. For the CDR3, the DNA is TGTGCTAGTGGTTTGTTAGTGGAGCGGGGCTCGGTGACCCAGTACTTC. Its translation is CASGLLVERGSVTQYF. Variable domain in full (rest from reference TRBV12-5 and TRBJ2-5): DARVTQTPRHKVTEMGQEVTMRCQPILGHNTVFWYRQTMMQGLELLAYFRNRAPLDDSGMPKDRFSAEMPDATLATLKIQPSEPRDSAVYFCASGLLVERGSVTQYFGPGTRLLVL.

This chain connects TRBV9 to TRBJ1-4, with D uncertain. V was clipped by 0 bases and J by 7 bases, with 19 bases between them. The CDR3 loop spans 17 amino acids. Germline V gene lookup returns CDR1 SGDLS and CDR2 YYNGEE. CDR3 protein: CASSVVQGRADGEKLFF. The DNA of the CDR3 is TGTGCCAGCAGCGTAGTTCAAGGGAGGGCGGATGGTGAAAAACTGTTTTTT.

The V call is TRBV12-5, the J call TRBJ2-6, with a weak D call TRBD1 (6 bases). V lost 7 bases to trimming and J lost 2 bases, with 12 bases between them. Germline CDR1 LGHNT, CDR2 FRNRAP. This CDR3 has 15 residues. Written as DNA, the CDR3 is TGTGCTAGTGCACTTGGGGGCCCTGGGGCCAACGTCCTGACTTTC. This encodes CASALGGPGANVLTF.

The chain joins TRBV28 to TRBJ1-2; the match to TRBD1 covers 8 bases. The trim removed 4 bases at V and 3 bases at J, leaving 7 bases unmatched. This CDR3 is built from 15 residues. Germline CDR1 is MDHEN and CDR2 is SYDVKM. CDR3 sequence: CASSSNRGVHYGYTF. The CDR3, as DNA: TGTGCCAGCAGTTCCAACAGGGGGGTCCACTATGGCTACACCTTC.

V gene TRBV5-1 combines with J gene TRBJ2-2, with D perhaps matching TRBD1 (6 bases). CDR1 SGHRS and CDR2 YFSETQ come from the germline V gene. The CDR3 extends over 16 amino acids. The V gene lost 4 bases and the J gene lost 4 bases, with 17 bases spanning the gap. The CDR3 DNA is TGCGCCAGCAGCGCACTGACAGGCCCTAGCACCGGGGAGCTGTTTTTT. Translating gives CASSALTGPSTGELFF.

Regarding this clone: Additional DNA sequences in this sample encode the identical CDR3. The gene calls are TRBV5-1 and TRBJ2-2; D not resolved. The CDR3 is 13 residues long. The germline gives CDR1 SGHRS, CDR2 YFSETQ. The ends were cut back, 0 bases at V and 4 bases at J, with 4 bases in the middle. CDR3 DNA: TGCGCCAGCAGCTTGGCTGGCACCGGGGAGCTGTTTTTT. It yields the protein CASSLAGTGELFF.

This clone was observed once. The chain combines TRBV15 with TRBJ1-4; TRBD1 agrees at 7 bases. The germline V gene has CDR1 LNHNV and CDR2 YYDKDF (reference sequence). The junction had 10 bases not matched to a gene; V was cut back by 2 bases and J by 10 bases. The CDR3 covers 15 residues. CDR3 loop: CATSRLKDREGKLFF. The CDR3 region has the DNA TGTGCCACCAGCAGATTAAAAGACAGGGAGGGAAAACTGTTTTTT.

V is TRBV6-1 and J is TRBJ1-5; D is unclear. Germline V gene lookup returns CDR1 MNHNS and CDR2 SASEGT. CDR3 length equals 13 residues. Trimming took off 5 bases at V and 8 bases at J, with 13 bases between the two ends. Written as DNA, the CDR3 is TGTGCCAGCAGTCAGAGTCCGATGGAGCCCCAGCATTTT. The encoded protein is CASSQSPMEPQHF.

The rearrangement joins TRBV10-2 to TRBJ1-2; D is uncertain. Trimming took 8 bases from V and 0 from J, leaving 13 bases between them. This CDR3 has 14 residues. Germline V CDR1 and CDR2: WSHSY, SAAADI. CDR3: CASGLEETNYGYTF. The CDR3, as DNA: TGCGCCAGCGGGCTGGAGGAAACTAACTATGGCTACACCTTC.

The chain employs TRBV5-6 and TRBJ1-4, with D possibly TRBD1 on 5 matching bases. This CDR3 is built from 15 residues. Germline loops: CDR1 SGHDT, CDR2 YYEEEE. Deletions cut 4 bases from V and 0 bases from J, with 10 bases between. CDR3 region: CASSIRTPTNEKLFF. The CDR3 DNA follows: TGTGCCAGCAGCATTCGGACACCAACTAATGAAAAACTGTTTTTT.

The rearrangement uses TRBV27 and TRBJ2-1; no clear D gene. V was trimmed by 8 bases and J by 4 bases, leaving 12 bases between them. Germline V CDR1 and CDR2: MNHEY, SMNVEV (reference sequence). CDR3 length: 13 residues. CDR3: CASLTAQYNEQFF. The CDR3 bases are TGTGCCAGCCTAACAGCACAGTACAATGAGCAGTTCTTC.

This sequence joins TRBV9 and TRBJ2-5; D may correspond to TRBD1 or TRBD2 (5 bases each). This CDR3 region has 15 residues. Trimming cost V 0 bases and J 5 bases, with 14 bases left between them. CDR1 is SGDLS and CDR2 is YYNGEE in the germline V gene. The CDR3 reads CASSVDGGMGETQYF. The CDR3 DNA follows: TGTGCCAGCAGCGTAGATGGGGGAATGGGGGAGACCCAGTACTTC. The variable domain in full, with the rest retrieved from reference TRBV9 and TRBJ2-5, is DSGVTQTPKHLITATGQRVTLRCSPRSGDLSVYWYQQSLDQGLQFLIQYYNGEERAKGNILERFSAQQFPDLHSELNLSSLELGDSALYFCASSVDGGMGETQYFGPGTRLLVL.

V usage is TRBV11-2 and J usage is TRBJ2-3; D assignment may be TRBD1 or TRBD2 (5 bases each). Germline CDR1 is SGHAT and CDR2 is FQNNGV. Trimming left V 3 bases short and J 1 base short, with 11 bases between. CDR3 length: 15 amino acids. The CDR3 here is CASSFGTGRTDTQYF. The CDR3 DNA reads TGTGCCAGCAGCTTTGGGACGGGGCGCACAGATACGCAGTATTTT.

V gene TRBV27 combines with J gene TRBJ2-7; D unresolved. Germline values: CDR1 MNHEY, CDR2 SMNVEV (reference sequence). This CDR3 is built from 14 residues. V gave up 10 bases and J gave up 0 bases, with 16 bases separating them. Here the CDR3 reads CATRPFLSSYEQYF. The CDR3 coding sequence is TGTGCCACCCGTCCTTTCCTGAGCTCCTACGAGCAGTACTTC.

The rearrangement joins TRBV19 to TRBJ2-2; D unclear. This CDR3 is built from 11 residues. Trimming cost V 7 bases and J 7 bases, with 7 bases left between them. Germline-derived CDR1 and CDR2 are LNHDA and SQIVND (reference sequence). The CDR3 region is CASKEFGELFF. The DNA of the CDR3 is TGTGCCAGTAAGGAGTTCGGGGAGCTGTTTTTT.

The V call is TRBV5-6, the J call TRBJ1-5; D gene ambiguous. With 0 bases removed from V and 4 bases from J, the gap between germline ends came to 11 bases. CDR3 length: 15 amino acids. Germline lookup yields CDR1 SGHDT and CDR2 YYEEEE. The CDR3 loop reads CASSLGGSPNQPQHF. The CDR3 DNA reads TGTGCCAGCAGCTTGGGAGGGTCTCCAAATCAGCCCCAGCATTTT. Full variable domain (missing parts from reference TRBV5-6 and TRBJ1-5): DAGVTQSPTHLIKTRGQQVTLRCSPKSGHDTVSWYQQALGQGPQFIFQYYEEEERQRGNFPDRFSGHQFPNYSSELNVNALLLGDSALYLCASSLGGSPNQPQHFGDGTRLSIL.

The J gene is TRBJ2-5, the V gene TRBV5-1; possible D gene TRBD1, 6 bases. Trimming removed 7 bases from V and 5 bases from J, with 18 bases in between. Germline CDR1 SGHRS, CDR2 YFSETQ. The CDR3 has 14 residues. This CDR3 is CASQRRQAPETQYF. The CDR3 DNA reads as TGCGCCAGCCAAAGAAGACAGGCGCCGGAGACCCAGTACTTC.

V gene TRBV12-5 combines with J gene TRBJ1-1, with TRBD1 identical over 9 bases. In germline, CDR1 is LGHNT, CDR2 FRNRAP. The CDR3 covers 18 residues. V lost 2 bases to trimming and J lost 5 bases; unmatched junction nucleotides: 15. CDR3 sequence (DNA): TGTGCTAGTGGTTTGTTGTTGTGGGACAGGGCCCAGGGGACTGAAGCTTTCTTT. Its translation is CASGLLLWDRAQGTEAFF.

V usage is TRBV28 and J usage is TRBJ2-4; 8 bases match TRBD1. The CDR3 has 16 amino acids. Trimming at V came to 4 bases and at J to 0 bases, leaving 5 bases not matched to a gene. Germline-derived CDR1 and CDR2 are MDHEN and SYDVKM. The CDR3 loop reads CASSSTGALAKNIQYF. In nucleotides, the CDR3 is TGTGCCAGCAGTTCGACAGGGGCCCTAGCCAAAAACATTCAGTACTTC.

This clone has just one count. The chain links TRBV6-6 to TRBJ2-7, with D possibly being TRBD2 (7 bases). V gave up 7 bases and J gave up 2 bases, with 12 bases separating them. The CDR3 is 13 residues long. CDR1 and CDR2 (germline): MNHNY, SVGAGI (reference sequence). Here the CDR3 DNA reads TGTGCCAGCAACAGGGAGGGCACCTACGAGCAGTACTTC. This translates into CASNREGTYEQYF.

This chain connects TRBV9 to TRBJ2-7, with a weak D call TRBD1 (6 bases). This CDR3 contains 14 residues. From germline, CDR1 is SGDLS and CDR2 YYNGEE. Trimming pared 1 base from V and 4 bases from J, leaving 12 bases between. CDR3 nucleotide sequence: TGTGCCAGCAGCGTAACCGGGACAAGTTACGAGCAGTACTTC. It codes for CASSVTGTSYEQYF.

The V gene is TRBV2, the J gene TRBJ2-5; TRBD2 is a possible D gene (6 bases). The germline gives CDR1 SNHLY, CDR2 FYNNEI. CDR3 length: 15 residues. Trimming pared 3 bases from V and 4 bases from J, leaving 15 bases between. CDR3 amino acids: CASSDLVPGRETQYF. CDR3 coding DNA: TGTGCCAGCAGTGATTTGGTCCCCGGGAGAGAGACCCAGTACTTC.

The chain couples TRBV19 to TRBJ1-4; maybe TRBD1 (5 bases). Germline V gene data show CDR1 as LNHDA and CDR2 as SQIVND (reference sequence). The ends were cut back, 10 bases at V and 5 bases at J, with 11 bases in the middle. This CDR3 contains 12 residues. The CDR3: CAIRVSNEKLFF. The CDR3 DNA sequence: TGTGCCATCAGGGTATCAAATGAAAAACTGTTTTTT. Looking up the rest from reference TRBV19 and TRBJ1-4 gives the full variable domain: DGGITQSPKYLFRKEGQNVTLSCEQNLNHDAMYWYRQDPGQGLRLIYYSQIVNDFQKGDIAEGYSVSREKKESFPLTVTSAQKNPTAFYLCAIRVSNEKLFFGSGTQLSVL.